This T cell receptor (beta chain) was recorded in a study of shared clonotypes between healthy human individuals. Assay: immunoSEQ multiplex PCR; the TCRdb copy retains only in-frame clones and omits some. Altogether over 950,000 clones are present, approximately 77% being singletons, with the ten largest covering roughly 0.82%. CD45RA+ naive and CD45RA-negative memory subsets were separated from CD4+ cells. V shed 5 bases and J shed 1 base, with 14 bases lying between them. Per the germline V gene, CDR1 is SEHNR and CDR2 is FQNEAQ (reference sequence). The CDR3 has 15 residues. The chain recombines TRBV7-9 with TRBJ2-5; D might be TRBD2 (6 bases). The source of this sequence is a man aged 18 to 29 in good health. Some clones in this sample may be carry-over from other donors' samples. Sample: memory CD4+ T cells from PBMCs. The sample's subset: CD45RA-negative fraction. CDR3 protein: CASSPKGLTQETQYF. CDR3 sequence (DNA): TGTGCCAGCAGCCCCAAGGGACTGACCCAAGAGACCCAGTACTTC.